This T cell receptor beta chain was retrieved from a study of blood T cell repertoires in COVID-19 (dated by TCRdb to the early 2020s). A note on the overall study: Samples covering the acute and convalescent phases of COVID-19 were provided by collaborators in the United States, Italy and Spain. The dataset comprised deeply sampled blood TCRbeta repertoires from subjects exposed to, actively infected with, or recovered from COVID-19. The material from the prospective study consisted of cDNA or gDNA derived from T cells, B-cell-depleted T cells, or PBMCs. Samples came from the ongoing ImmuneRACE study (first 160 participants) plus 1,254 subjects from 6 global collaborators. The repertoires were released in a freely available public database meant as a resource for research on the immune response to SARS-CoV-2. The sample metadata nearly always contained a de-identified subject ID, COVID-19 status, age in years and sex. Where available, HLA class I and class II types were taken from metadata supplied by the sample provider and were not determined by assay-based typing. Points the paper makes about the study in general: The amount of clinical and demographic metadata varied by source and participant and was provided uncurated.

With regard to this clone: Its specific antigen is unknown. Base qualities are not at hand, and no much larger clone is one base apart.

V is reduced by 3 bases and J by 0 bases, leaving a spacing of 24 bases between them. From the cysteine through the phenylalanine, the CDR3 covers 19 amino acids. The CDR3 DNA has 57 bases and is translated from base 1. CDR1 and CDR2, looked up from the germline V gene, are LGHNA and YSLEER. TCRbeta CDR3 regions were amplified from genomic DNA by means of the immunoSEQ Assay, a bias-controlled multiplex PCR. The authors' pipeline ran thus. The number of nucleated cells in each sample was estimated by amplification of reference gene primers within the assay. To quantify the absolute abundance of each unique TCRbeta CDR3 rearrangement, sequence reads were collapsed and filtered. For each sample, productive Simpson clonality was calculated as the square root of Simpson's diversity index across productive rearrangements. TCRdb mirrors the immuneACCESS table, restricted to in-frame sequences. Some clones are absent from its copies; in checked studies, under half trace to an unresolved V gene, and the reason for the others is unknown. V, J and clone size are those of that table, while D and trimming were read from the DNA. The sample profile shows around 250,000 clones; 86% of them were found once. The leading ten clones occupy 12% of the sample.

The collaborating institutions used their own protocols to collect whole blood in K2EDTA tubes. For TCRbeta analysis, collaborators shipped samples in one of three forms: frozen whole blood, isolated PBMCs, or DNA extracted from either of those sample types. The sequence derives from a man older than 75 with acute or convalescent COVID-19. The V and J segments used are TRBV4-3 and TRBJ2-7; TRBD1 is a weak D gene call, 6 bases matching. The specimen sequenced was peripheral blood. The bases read TGCGCCAGCAGCCAGAGCCTCACCCGGACGGCAGGGGCCTCCTACGAGCAGTACTTC. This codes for CASSQSLTRTAGASYEQYF.